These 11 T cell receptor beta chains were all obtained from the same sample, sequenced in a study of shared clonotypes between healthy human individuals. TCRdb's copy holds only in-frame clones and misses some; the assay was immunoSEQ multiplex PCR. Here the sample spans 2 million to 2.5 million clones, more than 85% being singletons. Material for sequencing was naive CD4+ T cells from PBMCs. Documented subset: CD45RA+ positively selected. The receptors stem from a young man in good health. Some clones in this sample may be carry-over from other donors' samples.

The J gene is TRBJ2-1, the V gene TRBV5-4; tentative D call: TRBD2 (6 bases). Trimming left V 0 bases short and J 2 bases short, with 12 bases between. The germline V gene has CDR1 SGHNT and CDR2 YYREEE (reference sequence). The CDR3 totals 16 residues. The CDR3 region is CASSLVLRGTYNEQFF. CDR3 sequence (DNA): TGTGCCAGCAGCTTGGTTCTCCGCGGGACCTACAATGAGCAGTTCTTC. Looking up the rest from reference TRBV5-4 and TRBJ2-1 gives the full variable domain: ETGVTQSPTHLIKTRGQQVTLRCSSQSGHNTVSWYQQALGQGPQFIFQYYREEENGRGNFPPRFSGLQFPNYSSELNVNALELDDSALYLCASSLVLRGTYNEQFFGPGTRLTVL.

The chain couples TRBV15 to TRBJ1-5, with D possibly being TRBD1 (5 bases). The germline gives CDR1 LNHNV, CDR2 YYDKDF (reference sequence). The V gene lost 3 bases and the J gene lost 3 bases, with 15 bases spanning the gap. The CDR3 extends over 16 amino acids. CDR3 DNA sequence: TGTGCCACCAGCAGGGCATTGGGGCGCTACAATCAGCCCCAGCATTTT. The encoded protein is CATSRALGRYNQPQHF.

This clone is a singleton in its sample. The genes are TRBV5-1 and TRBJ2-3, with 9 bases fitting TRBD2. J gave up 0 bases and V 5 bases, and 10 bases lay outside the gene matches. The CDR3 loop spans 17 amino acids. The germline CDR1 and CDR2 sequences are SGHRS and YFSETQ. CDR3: CASRLPASGVSTDTQYF. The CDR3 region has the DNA TGCGCCAGCAGACTTCCCGCTAGCGGGGTCAGCACAGATACGCAGTATTTT.

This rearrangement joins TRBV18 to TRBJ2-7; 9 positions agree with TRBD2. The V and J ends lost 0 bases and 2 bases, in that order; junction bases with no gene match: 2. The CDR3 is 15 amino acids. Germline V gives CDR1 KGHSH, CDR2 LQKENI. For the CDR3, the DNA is TGTGCCAGCTCACCACCGGCTAGCGGGGCCTACGAGCAGTACTTC. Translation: CASSPPASGAYEQYF.

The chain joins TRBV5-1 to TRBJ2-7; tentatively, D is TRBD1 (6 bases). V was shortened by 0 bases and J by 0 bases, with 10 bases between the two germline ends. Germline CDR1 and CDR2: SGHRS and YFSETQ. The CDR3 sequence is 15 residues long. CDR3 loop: CASSLEQGSSYEQYF. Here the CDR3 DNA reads TGCGCCAGCAGCTTGGAGCAGGGGTCCTCCTACGAGCAGTACTTC.

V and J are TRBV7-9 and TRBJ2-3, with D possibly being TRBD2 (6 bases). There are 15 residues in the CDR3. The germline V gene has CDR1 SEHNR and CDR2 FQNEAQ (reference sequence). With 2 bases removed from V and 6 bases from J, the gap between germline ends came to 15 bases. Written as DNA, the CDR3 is TGTGCCAGCAGCTTAATGGGGGGAGAGGAGGATACGCAGTATTTT. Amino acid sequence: CASSLMGGEEDTQYF.

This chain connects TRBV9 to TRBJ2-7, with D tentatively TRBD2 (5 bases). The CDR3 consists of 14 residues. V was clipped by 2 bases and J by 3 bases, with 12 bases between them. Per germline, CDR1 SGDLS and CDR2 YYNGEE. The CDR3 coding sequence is TGTGCCAGCAGCGTCGCGTTAGCGAACTACGAGCAGTACTTC. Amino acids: CASSVALANYEQYF.

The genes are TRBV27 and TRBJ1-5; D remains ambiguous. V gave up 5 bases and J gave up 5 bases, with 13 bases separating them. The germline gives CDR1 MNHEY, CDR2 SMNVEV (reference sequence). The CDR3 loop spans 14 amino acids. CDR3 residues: CASSRSGAHQPQHF. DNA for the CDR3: TGTGCCAGCAGTCGATCAGGCGCCCATCAGCCCCAGCATTTT.

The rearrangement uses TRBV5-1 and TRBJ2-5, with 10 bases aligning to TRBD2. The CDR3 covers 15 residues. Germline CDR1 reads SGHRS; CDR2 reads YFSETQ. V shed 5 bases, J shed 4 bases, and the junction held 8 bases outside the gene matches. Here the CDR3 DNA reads TGCGCCAGCAGTCCTCTAGCGGGAGCAAGAGAGACCCAGTACTTC. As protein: CASSPLAGARETQYF.

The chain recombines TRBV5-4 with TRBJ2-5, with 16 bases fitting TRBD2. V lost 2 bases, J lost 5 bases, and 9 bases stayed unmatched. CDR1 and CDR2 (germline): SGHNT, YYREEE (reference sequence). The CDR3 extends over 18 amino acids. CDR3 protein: CASSLPGLAGGRGETQYF. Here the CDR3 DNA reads TGTGCCAGCAGCTTACCGGGACTAGCGGGAGGGCGTGGTGAGACCCAGTACTTC.

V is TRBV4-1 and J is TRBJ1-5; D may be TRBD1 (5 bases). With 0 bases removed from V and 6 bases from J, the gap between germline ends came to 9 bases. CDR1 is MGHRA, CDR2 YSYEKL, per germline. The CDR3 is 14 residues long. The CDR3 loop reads CASSQDLGVQPQHF. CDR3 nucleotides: TGCGCCAGCAGCCAAGATTTAGGGGTTCAGCCCCAGCATTTT.